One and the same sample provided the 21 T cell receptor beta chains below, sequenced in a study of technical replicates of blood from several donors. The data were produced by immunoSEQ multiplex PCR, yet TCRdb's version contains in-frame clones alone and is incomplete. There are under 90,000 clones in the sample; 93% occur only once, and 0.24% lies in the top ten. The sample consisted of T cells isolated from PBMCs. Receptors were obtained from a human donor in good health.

This CDR3 is CASSLTGSGNTIYF. The CDR3 nucleotides are TGTGCCAGCAGCTTAACAGGCTCTGGAAACACCATATATTTT. J is TRBJ1-3 and V is TRBV11-3; tentative D call: TRBD1 (5 bases). The germline CDR1 and CDR2 sequences are SGHNT and YENEEA. The CDR3 has 14 residues. V lost 2 bases and J 0 bases, leaving 5 bases between the germline ends.

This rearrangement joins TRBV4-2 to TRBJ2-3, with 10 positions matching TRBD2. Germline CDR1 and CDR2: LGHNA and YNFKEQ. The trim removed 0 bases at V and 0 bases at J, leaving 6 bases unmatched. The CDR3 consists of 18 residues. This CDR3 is CASSQDRASGGSTDTQYF. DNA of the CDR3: TGTGCCAGCAGCCAAGATAGGGCTAGCGGGGGCAGCACAGATACGCAGTATTTT.

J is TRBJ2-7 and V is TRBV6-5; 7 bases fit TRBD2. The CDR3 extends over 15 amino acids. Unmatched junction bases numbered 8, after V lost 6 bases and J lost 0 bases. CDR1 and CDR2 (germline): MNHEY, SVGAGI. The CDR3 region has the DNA TGTGCCAGCAGCAACCAACCGGGGGGCTCCTACGAGCAGTACTTC. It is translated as CASSNQPGGSYEQYF.

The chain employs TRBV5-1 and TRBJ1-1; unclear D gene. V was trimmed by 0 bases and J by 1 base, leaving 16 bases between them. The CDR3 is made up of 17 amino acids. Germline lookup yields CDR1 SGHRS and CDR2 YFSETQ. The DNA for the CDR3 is TGCGCCAGCAGCTTGGAAACCGGGATAACTGGGAACACTGAAGCTTTCTTT. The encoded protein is CASSLETGITGNTEAFF.

The CDR3 region is CASSVASGGTDTQYF. The CDR3 DNA sequence: TGTGCCAGCAGCGTTGCTAGCGGGGGCACAGATACGCAGTATTTT. The V gene is TRBV9, the J gene TRBJ2-3; 9 bases are shared with TRBD2. This CDR3 contains 15 residues. The germline V gene has CDR1 SGDLS and CDR2 YYNGEE. J was trimmed by 1 base and V by 2 bases; bases with no gene match: 2.

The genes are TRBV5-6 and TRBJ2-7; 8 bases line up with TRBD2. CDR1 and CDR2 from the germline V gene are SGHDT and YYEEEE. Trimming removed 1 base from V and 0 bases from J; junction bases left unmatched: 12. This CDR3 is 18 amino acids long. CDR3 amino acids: CASSLTSGTRQSSYEQYF. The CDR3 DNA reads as TGTGCCAGCAGCTTGACCTCCGGGACTAGACAAAGCTCCTACGAGCAGTACTTC.

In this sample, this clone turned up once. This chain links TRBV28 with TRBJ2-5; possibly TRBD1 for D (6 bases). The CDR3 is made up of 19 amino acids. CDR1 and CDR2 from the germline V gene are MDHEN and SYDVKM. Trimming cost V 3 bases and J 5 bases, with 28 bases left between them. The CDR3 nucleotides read TGTGCCAGCAGTTTGTGGATGCGGACTGGTATGACAGGCGAGGAGACCCAGTACTTC. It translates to CASSLWMRTGMTGEETQYF.

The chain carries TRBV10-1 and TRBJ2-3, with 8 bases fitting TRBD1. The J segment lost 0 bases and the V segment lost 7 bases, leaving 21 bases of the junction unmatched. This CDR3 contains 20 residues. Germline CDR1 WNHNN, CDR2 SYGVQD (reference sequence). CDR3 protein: CASTLPDRDGSGASTDTQYF. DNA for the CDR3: TGCGCCAGCACCCTCCCGGACAGGGACGGATCGGGTGCTAGCACAGATACGCAGTATTTT.

Written as DNA, the CDR3 is TGTGCCGCTTGGGAGGGACAGGCTGATTACGAGCAGTACTTC. Translated, it gives CAAWEGQADYEQYF. This chain uses TRBV6-9 with TRBJ2-7; TRBD1 might be the D (8 bases). The V and J ends lost 11 bases and 4 bases respectively, with 21 bases between them. The germline V gene encodes CDR1 MNHGY and CDR2 SVAAGI. The CDR3 runs to 14 residues.

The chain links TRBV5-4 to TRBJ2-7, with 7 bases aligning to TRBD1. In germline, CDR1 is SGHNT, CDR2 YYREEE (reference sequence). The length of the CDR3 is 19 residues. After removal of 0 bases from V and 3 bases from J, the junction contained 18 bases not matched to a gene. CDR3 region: CASSLAQGTAQVQVYEQYF. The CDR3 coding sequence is TGTGCCAGCAGCTTGGCCCAGGGGACAGCACAAGTACAAGTCTACGAGCAGTACTTC. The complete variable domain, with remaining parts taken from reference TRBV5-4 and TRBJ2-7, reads ETGVTQSPTHLIKTRGQQVTLRCSSQSGHNTVSWYQQALGQGPQFIFQYYREEENGRGNFPPRFSGLQFPNYSSELNVNALELDDSALYLCASSLAQGTAQVQVYEQYFGPGTRLTVT.

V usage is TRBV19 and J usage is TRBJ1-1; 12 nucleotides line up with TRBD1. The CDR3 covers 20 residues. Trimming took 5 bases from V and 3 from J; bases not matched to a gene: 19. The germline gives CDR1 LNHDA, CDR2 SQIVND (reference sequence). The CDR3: CASSLTYRDRGPTYHTEAFF. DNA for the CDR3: TGTGCCAGTAGTCTCACGTACCGGGACAGGGGGCCCACCTACCACACTGAAGCTTTCTTT.

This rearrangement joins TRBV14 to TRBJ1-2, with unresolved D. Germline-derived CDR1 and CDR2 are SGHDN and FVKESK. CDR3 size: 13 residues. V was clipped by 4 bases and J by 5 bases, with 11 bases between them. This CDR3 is CASSPRPGYGYTF. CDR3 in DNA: TGTGCCAGCAGCCCACGGCCGGGGTATGGCTACACCTTC. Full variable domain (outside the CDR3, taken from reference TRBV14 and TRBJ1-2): EAGVTQFPSHSVIEKGQTVTLRCDPISGHDNLYWYRRVMGKEIKFLLHFVKESKQDESGMPNNRFLAERTGGTYSTLKVQPAELEDSGVYFCASSPRPGYGYTFGSGTRLTVV.

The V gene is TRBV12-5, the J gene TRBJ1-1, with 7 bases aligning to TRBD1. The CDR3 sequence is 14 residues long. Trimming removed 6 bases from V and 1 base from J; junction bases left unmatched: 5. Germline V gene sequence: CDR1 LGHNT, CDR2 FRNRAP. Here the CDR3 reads CASGPGQSNTEAFF. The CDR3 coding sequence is TGTGCTAGTGGCCCGGGACAGTCGAACACTGAAGCTTTCTTT.

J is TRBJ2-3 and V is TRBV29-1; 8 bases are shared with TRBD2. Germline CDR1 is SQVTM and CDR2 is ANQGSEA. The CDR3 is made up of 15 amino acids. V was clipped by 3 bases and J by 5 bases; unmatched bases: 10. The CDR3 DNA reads TGCAGCGTTGATGGCGGGGGGACATTGGTAGATACGCAGTATTTT. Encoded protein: CSVDGGGTLVDTQYF.

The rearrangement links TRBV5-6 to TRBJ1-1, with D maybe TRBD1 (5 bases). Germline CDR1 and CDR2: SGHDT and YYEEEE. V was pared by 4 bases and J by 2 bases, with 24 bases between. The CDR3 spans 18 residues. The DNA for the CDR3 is TGTGCCAGCAGCCTCAGCCTGATTTTGACAGACATCAACACTGAAGCTTTCTTT. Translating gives CASSLSLILTDINTEAFF.

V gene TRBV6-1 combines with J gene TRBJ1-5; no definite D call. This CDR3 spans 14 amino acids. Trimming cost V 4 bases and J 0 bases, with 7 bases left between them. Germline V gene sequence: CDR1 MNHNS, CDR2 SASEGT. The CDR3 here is CASSGGRSNQPQHF. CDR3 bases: TGTGCCAGCAGTGGCGGCCGTAGCAATCAGCCCCAGCATTTT.

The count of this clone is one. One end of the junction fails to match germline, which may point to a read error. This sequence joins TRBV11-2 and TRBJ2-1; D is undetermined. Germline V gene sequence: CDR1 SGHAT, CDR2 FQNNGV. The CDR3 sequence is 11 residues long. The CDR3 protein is CASSSYTEQFF. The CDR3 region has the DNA TGTGCCAGCAGCTCTTACACTGAGCAGTTCTTC. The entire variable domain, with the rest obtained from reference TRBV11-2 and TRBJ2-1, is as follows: EAGVAQSPRYKIIEKRQSVAFWCNPISGHATLYWYQQILGQGPKLLIQFQNNGVVDDSQLPKDRFSAERLKGVDSTLKIQPAKLEDSAVYLCASSSYTEQFFGPGTRLTVL.

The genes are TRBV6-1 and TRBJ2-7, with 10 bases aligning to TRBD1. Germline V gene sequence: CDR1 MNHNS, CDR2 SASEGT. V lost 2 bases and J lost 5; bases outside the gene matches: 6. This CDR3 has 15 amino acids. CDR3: CASSESMGQGHEQYF. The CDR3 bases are TGTGCCAGCAGTGAATCGATGGGACAGGGGCACGAGCAGTACTTC.

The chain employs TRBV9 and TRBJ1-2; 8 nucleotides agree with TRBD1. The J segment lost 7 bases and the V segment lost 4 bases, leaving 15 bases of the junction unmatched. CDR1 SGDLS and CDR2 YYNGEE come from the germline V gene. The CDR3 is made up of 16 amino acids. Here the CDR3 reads CASSPREGQGAIGYTF. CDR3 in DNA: TGTGCCAGCAGCCCCCGAGAGGGGCAGGGGGCGATTGGCTACACCTTC.

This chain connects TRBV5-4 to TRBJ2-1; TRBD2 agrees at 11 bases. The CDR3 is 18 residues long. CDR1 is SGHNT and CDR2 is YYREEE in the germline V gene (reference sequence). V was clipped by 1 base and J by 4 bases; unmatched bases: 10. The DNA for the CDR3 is TGTGCCAGCAGCTTGTTTGGGGTAGCGGGAGGGCCGTACAATGAGCAGTTCTTC. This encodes CASSLFGVAGGPYNEQFF.

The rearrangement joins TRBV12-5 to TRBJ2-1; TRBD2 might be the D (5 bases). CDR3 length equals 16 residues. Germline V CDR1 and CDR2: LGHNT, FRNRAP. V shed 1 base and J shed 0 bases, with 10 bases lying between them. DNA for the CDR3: TGTGCTAGTGGTTTGGCCGGACTGACCTCCTACAATGAGCAGTTCTTC. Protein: CASGLAGLTSYNEQFF.